The 29 T cell receptor beta chains below were found in one sample sequenced in a study of T-cell memory formation after mild COVID-19. TCRdb re-called the 5' RACE reads through MiXCR, storing one row per CDR3 protein. The sample lists hundreds of thousands of distinct CDR3 sequences; over 25% were seen once. The material sequenced was PBMCs or a T cell subset sorted from them (not recorded which). These receptors all come from an adult woman who had mild COVID-19 (a few samples of this study predate the infection). Cell type and time point are not known.

The V and J genes are TRBV12-3 or TRBV12-4 and TRBJ1-1; D ambiguous. The ends were cut back, 5 bases at V and 5 bases at J, with 15 bases in the middle. The CDR3 length is 14 residues. The CDR3 loop reads CASSAPRSLTEAFF. As DNA, the CDR3 is TGTGCCAGCAGTGCCCCACGGAGCTTGACTGAAGCTTTCTTT.

The J gene is TRBJ2-1, the V gene TRBV18; tentative D call: TRBD1 (5 bases). The CDR3 spans 14 residues. Germline values: CDR1 KGHSH, CDR2 LQKENI. Trimming pared 5 bases from V and 3 bases from J, leaving 11 bases between. The CDR3 sequence: CASSVQGHYNEQFF. The CDR3 bases are TGTGCCAGCTCAGTCCAGGGTCACTACAATGAGCAGTTCTTC. The full variable domain, in which reference TRBV18 and TRBJ2-1 provide the parts outside the CDR3, is NAGVMQNPRHLVRRRGQEARLRCSPMKGHSHVYWYRQLPEEGLKFMVYLQKENIIDESGMPKERFSAEFPKEGPSILRIQQVVRGDSAAYFCASSVQGHYNEQFFGPGTRLTVL.

This clonotype has just a few counts. The chain employs TRBV2 and TRBJ2-5; D is unresolved. The CDR3 is made up of 14 amino acids. CDR1 and CDR2 (germline): SNHLY, FYNNEI. Trimming left V 1 base short and J 4 bases short, with 10 bases between. The CDR3 here is CASSEGLPGETQYF. The CDR3 DNA reads TGTGCCAGCAGTGAAGGGCTCCCAGGAGAGACCCAGTACTTC.

This clonotype was seen a few times. The chain is built from TRBV9 and TRBJ2-1, with D perhaps matching TRBD1 (6 bases). CDR1 and CDR2 (germline): SGDLS, YYNGEE. The CDR3 is made up of 15 amino acids. Trimming removed 4 bases at V and 3 bases at J, with 14 bases between. CDR3 region: CASSPGDSVYNEQFF. The CDR3 DNA is TGTGCCAGCAGCCCAGGGGATAGCGTCTACAATGAGCAGTTCTTC.

The chain joins TRBV20-1 to TRBJ2-7, with a weak D call TRBD2 (5 bases). CDR1 is DFQATT and CDR2 is SNEGSKA in the germline V gene (reference sequence). Trimming pared 6 bases from V and 4 bases from J, leaving 28 bases between. The length of the CDR3 is 17 residues. CDR3 sequence reads: CSATGRADRWVGYEQYF. The CDR3 nucleotides are TGCAGTGCCACGGGAAGGGCCGACCGTTGGGTGGGGTACGAGCAGTACTTC.

The chain joins TRBV7-6 to TRBJ1-2; 10 nucleotides agree with TRBD1. Germline V gives CDR1 SGHVS, CDR2 FNYEAQ. The CDR3 extends over 14 amino acids. V gave up 5 bases and J gave up 2 bases; unmatched junction bases: 2. CDR3 sequence: CASSRQGANYGYTF. In DNA, the CDR3 is TGTGCCAGCAGCAGACAGGGGGCGAACTATGGCTACACCTTC.

This chain links TRBV12-3 or TRBV12-4 with TRBJ2-5, with a possible D match to TRBD1 (5 bases). The CDR3 extends over 14 amino acids. Trimming left V 5 bases short and J 1 base short, with 11 bases between. The CDR3 spells CASSQQVLQETQYF. The CDR3 DNA sequence: TGTGCCAGCAGTCAACAGGTACTCCAAGAGACCCAGTACTTC.

This clonotype was found a few times. The chain combines TRBV29-1 with TRBJ2-1; the D is unclear. V shed 7 bases and J shed 0 bases, with 16 bases lying between them. This CDR3 spans 15 amino acids. The germline V gene encodes CDR1 SQVTM and CDR2 ANQGSEA. CDR3 in DNA: TGCAGCGCCGTAGACCCTTCGAGCTCCTACAATGAGCAGTTCTTC. This sequence encodes CSAVDPSSSYNEQFF.

This chain uses TRBV3-1 with TRBJ2-3; 7 nucleotides match TRBD2. The CDR3 length is 16 residues. Trimming cost V 1 base and J 6 bases; bases outside gene matches: 10. The germline gives CDR1 LGHDT, CDR2 YNNKEL (reference sequence). The CDR3 region has the DNA TGTGCCAGCAGCCAAGGTTTGCGGCTAGCGGCGGATACGCAGTATTTT. This encodes CASSQGLRLAADTQYF.

This clonotype was observed a few times. The gene calls are TRBV5-1 and TRBJ2-7, with 10 bases lining up with TRBD1. The CDR3 contains 15 residues. V lost 4 bases, J lost 3 bases, and 7 bases stayed unmatched. The germline V gene encodes CDR1 SGHRS and CDR2 YFSETQ. The CDR3 nucleotides are TGCGCCAGCAGCCCCGGGACAGGGGCGGTCTACGAGCAGTACTTC. It codes for CASSPGTGAVYEQYF.

This clonotype was observed a few times. The chain carries TRBV7-6 and TRBJ2-1; D possibly uses TRBD1 or TRBD2 (6 bases each). The germline V gene has CDR1 SGHVS and CDR2 FNYEAQ. CDR3 length equals 17 residues. V lost 1 base, J lost 6 bases, and 19 bases lay in between. CDR3 protein: CASSLDRGAYLGNEQFF. DNA of the CDR3: TGTGCCAGCAGCTTAGATAGGGGGGCCTACTTGGGCAATGAGCAGTTCTTC.

Only a few counts were recorded for this clonotype. The genes are TRBV30 and TRBJ1-2, with a possible D match to TRBD1 (6 bases). The CDR3 totals 12 residues. Germline lookup yields CDR1 GTSNPN and CDR2 SVGIG (reference sequence). V lost 4 bases and J lost 8, with 14 bases in between. In DNA, the CDR3 is TGTGCCTGGACAAAGACAGGTAGAGGCTACACCTTC. Its translation: CAWTKTGRGYTF. Full variable domain (remainder filled in from reference TRBV30 and TRBJ1-2): SQTIHQWPATLVQPVGSPLSLECTVEGTSNPNLYWYRQAAGRGLQLLFYSVGIGQISSEVPQNLSASRPQDRQFILSSKKLLLSDSGFYLCAWTKTGRGYTFGSGTRLTVV.

This clonotype was found a few times. The chain is built from TRBV27 and TRBJ2-5; weak D call: TRBD2 (6 bases). This CDR3 comprises 14 residues. The V and J ends lost 6 bases and 4 bases respectively, with 15 bases between them. The germline CDR1 and CDR2 sequences are MNHEY and SMNVEV (reference sequence). CDR3: CASSRLGGRETQYF. The CDR3 region has the DNA TGTGCCAGCAGCCGACTAGGTGGAAGAGAGACCCAGTACTTC.

The chain links TRBV29-1 to TRBJ2-1; D perhaps matches TRBD2 (6 bases). Germline CDR1 SQVTM, CDR2 ANQGSEA. Trimming removed 4 bases from V and 10 bases from J, with 20 bases in between. CDR3 length: 14 amino acids. CDR3: CSVGRQGGRREQFF. The CDR3 region has the DNA TGCAGCGTTGGAAGGCAGGGAGGCAGGCGGGAGCAGTTCTTC.

A few counts support this clonotype. The chain combines TRBV6-2 or TRBV6-3 with TRBJ2-3; D remains ambiguous. The V end lost 4 bases, the J end lost 11 bases, and 16 bases lay between the germline ends. The length of the CDR3 is 13 residues. CDR1 is MNHEY and CDR2 is SVGEGT in the germline V gene. CDR3 nucleotide sequence: TGTGCCAGCAGTTCCCTCGGTGAGCGCCAGCAGTATTTT. The encoded protein is CASSSLGERQQYF.

J is TRBJ2-1 and V is TRBV12-3 or TRBV12-4; no reliable D call. V was trimmed by 0 bases and J by 13 bases, leaving 4 bases between them. There are 10 residues in the CDR3. The CDR3 region is CASSLAGQFF. DNA for the CDR3: TGTGCCAGCAGTTTAGCCGGACAGTTCTTC.

This clonotype occurred a few times. The rearrangement links TRBV7-3 to TRBJ1-1; D perhaps matches TRBD1 (5 bases). The CDR3 is 15 amino acids. Germline values: CDR1 SGHTA, CDR2 FQGTGA. The ends were cut back, 6 bases at V and 4 bases at J, with 18 bases in the middle. CDR3 coding DNA: TGTGCCAGCAGGGCAACGGAGAGGGGAAGCACTGAAGCTTTCTTT. This codes for CASRATERGSTEAFF.

V gene TRBV5-1 combines with J gene TRBJ1-1, with a weak D call TRBD1 (5 bases). From germline, CDR1 is SGHRS and CDR2 YFSETQ. V was pared by 4 bases and J by 4 bases, with 17 bases between. The length of the CDR3 is 15 residues. The CDR3 DNA reads as TGCGCCAGCAGCCTTAGGGCGGGGGGTGCCACTGAAGCTTTCTTT. It is translated as CASSLRAGGATEAFF.

This chain uses TRBV12-3 or TRBV12-4 with TRBJ2-2; 14 bases agree with TRBD2. The CDR3 consists of 16 residues. Germline trimming cut 2 bases from V and 6 bases from J; bases unmatched to any gene: 2. CDR3 bases: TGTGCCAGCAGTTTACGACTAGCGGGAGGGCCCGGGGAGCTGTTTTTT. It codes for CASSLRLAGGPGELFF.

J is TRBJ2-4 and V is TRBV3-1; the match to TRBD1 covers 10 bases. The CDR3 sequence is 15 residues long. CDR1 and CDR2 (germline): LGHDT, YNNKEL (reference sequence). After removal of 1 base from V and 8 bases from J, the junction contained 5 bases not matched to a gene. CDR3 coding DNA: TGTGCCAGCAGCCAAGGTCGGACAGGGGGGCACATTCAGTACTTC. Amino acid sequence: CASSQGRTGGHIQYF.

The chain recombines TRBV5-1 with TRBJ2-7; 8 bases align to TRBD1. Germline-derived CDR1 and CDR2 are SGHRS and YFSETQ. The CDR3 loop spans 13 amino acids. Trimming took 5 bases from V and 3 from J; bases not matched to a gene: 4. The CDR3 here is CASSFTGGYEQYF. The DNA for the CDR3 is TGCGCCAGCAGTTTCACAGGGGGCTACGAGCAGTACTTC.

This clonotype occurred a few times. The CDR3 DNA reads as TGTGCCAGCAGCGTAAGTTCAGTGGGATACGAGCAGTACTTC. The encoded protein is CASSVSSVGYEQYF. The chain employs TRBV9 and TRBJ2-7; D uncertain. Germline V CDR1 and CDR2: SGDLS, YYNGEE. The length of the CDR3 is 14 residues. Between the trimmed V and J ends, which lost 1 base and 4 bases, there was a span of 12 bases.

V usage is TRBV11-3 and J usage is TRBJ2-4; either TRBD1 or TRBD2 may fit D (6 bases each). Germline V gene sequence: CDR1 SGHNT, CDR2 YENEEA. This CDR3 is built from 15 residues. Trimming stripped 5 bases from V and 2 bases from J, with 13 bases between. The CDR3 loop reads CASSQGGKTKNIQYF. The CDR3 region has the DNA TGTGCCAGCAGCCAAGGGGGGAAGACCAAAAACATTCAGTACTTC.

V is TRBV7-6 and J is TRBJ2-3, with 11 bases lining up with TRBD1. J gave up 3 bases and V 4 bases, and 3 bases lay outside the gene matches. CDR1 and CDR2 (germline): SGHVS, FNYEAQ. The CDR3 runs 15 residues. CDR3 bases: TGTGCCAGCAGCTACCGGGACAGGGGGACAGATACGCAGTATTTT. It codes for CASSYRDRGTDTQYF. The full variable domain, rest sourced from reference TRBV7-6 and TRBJ2-3, is GAGVSQSPRYKVTKRGQDVALRCDPISGHVSLYWYRQALGQGPEFLTYFNYEAQQDKSGLPNDRFSAERPEGSISTLTIQRTEQRDSAMYRCASSYRDRGTDTQYFGPGTRLTVL.

This clonotype came up a few times. V gene TRBV4-3 combines with J gene TRBJ2-7, with 13 bases lining up with TRBD2. The CDR3 is 16 amino acids. Per the germline V gene, CDR1 is LGHNA and CDR2 is YSLEER. V lost 0 bases and J lost 7; bases outside the gene matches: 6. The CDR3 nucleotides read TGCGCCAGCAGCCAAGATTGGACTAGCGGGAGTCAAGAGCAGTACTTC. Translated: CASSQDWTSGSQEQYF.

The chain uses TRBV12-3 or TRBV12-4 and TRBJ1-2; D gene unclear. Trimming left V 2 bases short and J 6 bases short, with 10 bases between. The CDR3 loop spans 13 amino acids. The CDR3 bases are TGTGCCAGCAGTTTAAGCCGGGGTGATGGCTACACCTTC. Translated, it gives CASSLSRGDGYTF.

The rearrangement uses TRBV27 and TRBJ1-1; unclear D gene. V lost 4 bases and J 1 base, leaving 10 bases between the germline ends. The CDR3 is 14 amino acids. The germline V gene has CDR1 MNHEY and CDR2 SMNVEV (reference sequence). The CDR3 here is CASSYVGGNTEAFF. The CDR3 DNA follows: TGTGCCAGCAGTTATGTGGGCGGGAACACTGAAGCTTTCTTT.

In this sample, this clonotype turned up many times. The rearrangement uses TRBV9 and TRBJ2-2; D possibly corresponds to TRBD2 (5 bases). CDR3 length equals 16 residues. V was pared by 4 bases and J by 2 bases, with 15 bases between. Germline V gives CDR1 SGDLS, CDR2 YYNGEE. CDR3 in amino acids: CASSPRVASNTGELFF. The CDR3 nucleotides read TGTGCCAGCAGCCCCCGAGTAGCGTCAAACACCGGGGAGCTGTTTTTT.

There are a few counts of this clonotype. The CDR3 coding sequence is TGTGCCAGCAGTCCAGGGACAGGGGGCTACACCTTC. As protein: CASSPGTGGYTF. The V call is TRBV12-3 or TRBV12-4, the J call TRBJ1-2; the match to TRBD1 covers 9 bases. The CDR3 sequence is 12 residues long. The V gene end was trimmed by 5 bases and the J gene end by 8 bases; junction bases not matched to a gene: 3.